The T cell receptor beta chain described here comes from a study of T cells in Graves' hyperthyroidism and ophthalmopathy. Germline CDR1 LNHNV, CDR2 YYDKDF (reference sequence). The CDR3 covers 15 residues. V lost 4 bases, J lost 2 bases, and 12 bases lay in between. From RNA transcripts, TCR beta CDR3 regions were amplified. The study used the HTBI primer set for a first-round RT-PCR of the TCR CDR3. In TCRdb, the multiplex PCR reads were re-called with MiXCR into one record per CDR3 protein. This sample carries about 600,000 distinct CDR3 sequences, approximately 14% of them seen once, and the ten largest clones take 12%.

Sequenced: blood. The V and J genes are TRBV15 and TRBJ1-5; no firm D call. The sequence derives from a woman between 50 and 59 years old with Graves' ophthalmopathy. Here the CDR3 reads CATSTWARGNQPQHF. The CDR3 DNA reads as TGTGCCACCAGCACCTGGGCCCGGGGCAATCAGCCCCAGCATTTT.